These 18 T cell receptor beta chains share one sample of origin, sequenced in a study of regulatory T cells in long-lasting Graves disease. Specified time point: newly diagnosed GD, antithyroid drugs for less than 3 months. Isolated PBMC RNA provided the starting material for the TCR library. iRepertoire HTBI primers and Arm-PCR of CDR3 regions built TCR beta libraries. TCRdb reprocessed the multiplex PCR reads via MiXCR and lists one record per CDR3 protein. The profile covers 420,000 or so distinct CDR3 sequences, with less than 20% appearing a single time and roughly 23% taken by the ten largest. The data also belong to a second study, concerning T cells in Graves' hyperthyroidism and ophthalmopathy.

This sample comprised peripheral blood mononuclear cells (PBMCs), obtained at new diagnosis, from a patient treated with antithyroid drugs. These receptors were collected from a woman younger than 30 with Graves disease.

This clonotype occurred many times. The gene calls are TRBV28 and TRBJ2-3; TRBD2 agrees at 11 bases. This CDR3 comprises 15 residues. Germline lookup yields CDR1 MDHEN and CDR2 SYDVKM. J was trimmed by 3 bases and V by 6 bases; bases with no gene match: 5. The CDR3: CASRHSGRETDTQYF. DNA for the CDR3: TGTGCCAGCAGACATAGCGGGAGGGAAACAGATACGCAGTATTTT.

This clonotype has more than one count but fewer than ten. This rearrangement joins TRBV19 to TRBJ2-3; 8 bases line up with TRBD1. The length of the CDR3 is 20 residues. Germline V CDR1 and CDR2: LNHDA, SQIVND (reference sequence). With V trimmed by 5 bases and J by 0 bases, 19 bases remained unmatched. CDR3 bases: TGTGCCAGTAGTCCCACCCCGGGACAGGTAACGGGAAGGAGCACAGATACGCAGTATTTT. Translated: CASSPTPGQVTGRSTDTQYF.

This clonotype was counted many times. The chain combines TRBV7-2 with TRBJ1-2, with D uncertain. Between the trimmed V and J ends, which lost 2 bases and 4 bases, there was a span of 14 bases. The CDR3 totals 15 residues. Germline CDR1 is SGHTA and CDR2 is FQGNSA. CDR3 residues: CASSLIGSIPYGYTF. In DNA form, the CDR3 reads TGTGCCAGCAGCTTAATTGGGTCCATCCCCTATGGCTACACCTTC.

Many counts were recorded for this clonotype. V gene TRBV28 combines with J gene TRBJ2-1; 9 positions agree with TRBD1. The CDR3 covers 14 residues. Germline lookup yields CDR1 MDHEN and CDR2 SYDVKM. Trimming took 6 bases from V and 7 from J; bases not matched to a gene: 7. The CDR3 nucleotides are TGTGCCAGCAGCCCCCGGACAGGGGTAAATGAGCAGTTCTTC. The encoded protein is CASSPRTGVNEQFF.

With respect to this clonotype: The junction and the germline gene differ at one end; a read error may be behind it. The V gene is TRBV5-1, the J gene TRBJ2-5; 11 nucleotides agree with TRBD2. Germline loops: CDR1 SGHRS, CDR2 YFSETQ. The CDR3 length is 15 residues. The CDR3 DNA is TGCTCCAGCAGCGGAATAGCGGGAGGGCCTGAGACCCAGTACTTC. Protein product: CSSSGIAGGPETQYF.

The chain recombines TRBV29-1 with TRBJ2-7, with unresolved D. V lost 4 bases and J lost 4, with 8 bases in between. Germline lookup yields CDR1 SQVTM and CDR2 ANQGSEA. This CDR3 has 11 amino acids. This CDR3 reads CSVGSAYEQYF. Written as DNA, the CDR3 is TGCAGCGTTGGTTCCGCTTACGAGCAGTACTTC.

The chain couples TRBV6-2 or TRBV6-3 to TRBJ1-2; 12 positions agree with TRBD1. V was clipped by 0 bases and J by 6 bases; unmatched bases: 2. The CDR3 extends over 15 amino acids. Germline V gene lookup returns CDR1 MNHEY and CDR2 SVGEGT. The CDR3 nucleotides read TGTGCCAGCAGTTACTCGGGACAGGGGGCTGATGGCTACACCTTC. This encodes CASSYSGQGADGYTF.

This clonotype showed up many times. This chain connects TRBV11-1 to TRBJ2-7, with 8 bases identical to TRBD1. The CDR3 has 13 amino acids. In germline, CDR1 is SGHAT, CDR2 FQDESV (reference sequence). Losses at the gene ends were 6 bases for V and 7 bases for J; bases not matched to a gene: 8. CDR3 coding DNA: TGTGCCAGCAGTGGACAGGGCTCCGTTGAGCAGTACTTC. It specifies CASSGQGSVEQYF. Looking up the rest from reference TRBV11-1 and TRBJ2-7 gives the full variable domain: EAEVAQSPRYKITEKSQAVAFWCDPISGHATLYWYRQILGQGPELLVQFQDESVVDDSQLPKDRFSAERLKGVDSTLKIQPAELGDSAMYLCASSGQGSVEQYFGPGTRLTVT.

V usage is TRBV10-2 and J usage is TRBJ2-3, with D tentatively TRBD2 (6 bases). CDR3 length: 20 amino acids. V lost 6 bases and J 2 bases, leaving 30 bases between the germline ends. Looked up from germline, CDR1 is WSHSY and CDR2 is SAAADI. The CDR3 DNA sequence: TGCGCCAGCAGGTTAAGGGGAGGTAGCGCCACCCGAGGTATCACAGATACGCAGTATTTT. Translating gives CASRLRGGSATRGITDTQYF.

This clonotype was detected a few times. The CDR3 region has the DNA TGTGCCAGCAGCTCAACCCCAGGCACTGAAGCTTTCTTT. It codes for CASSSTPGTEAFF. The chain couples TRBV7-3 to TRBJ1-1, with D hard to call. CDR3 length: 13 amino acids. V was clipped by 4 bases and J by 4 bases, with 10 bases between them. Germline V CDR1 and CDR2: SGHTA, FQGTGA.

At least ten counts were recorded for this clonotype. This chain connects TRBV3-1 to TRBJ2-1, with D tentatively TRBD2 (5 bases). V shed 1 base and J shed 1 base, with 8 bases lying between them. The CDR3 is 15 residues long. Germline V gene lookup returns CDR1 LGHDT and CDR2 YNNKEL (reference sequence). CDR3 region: CASSQVSGSYNEQFF. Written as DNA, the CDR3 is TGTGCCAGCAGCCAAGTCAGCGGATCCTACAATGAGCAGTTCTTC.

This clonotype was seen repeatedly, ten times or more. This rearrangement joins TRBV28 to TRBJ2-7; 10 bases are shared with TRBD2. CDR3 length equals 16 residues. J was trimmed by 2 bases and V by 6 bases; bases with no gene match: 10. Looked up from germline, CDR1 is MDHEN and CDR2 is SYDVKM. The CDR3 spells CASRSPLAGRTYEQYF. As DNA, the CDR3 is TGTGCCAGCAGGTCACCACTAGCGGGAAGAACCTACGAGCAGTACTTC. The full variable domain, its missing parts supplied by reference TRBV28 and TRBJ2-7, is DVKVTQSSRYLVKRTGEKVFLECVQDMDHENMFWYRQDPGLGLRLIYFSYDVKMKEKGDIPEGYSVSREKKERFSLILESASTNQTSMYLCASRSPLAGRTYEQYFGPGTRLTVT.

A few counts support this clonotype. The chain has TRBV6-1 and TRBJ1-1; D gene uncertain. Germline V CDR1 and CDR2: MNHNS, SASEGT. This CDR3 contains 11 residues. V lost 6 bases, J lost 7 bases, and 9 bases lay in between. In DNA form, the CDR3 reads TGTGCCAGCAGAAATACGAATGAAGCTTTCTTT. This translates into CASRNTNEAFF.

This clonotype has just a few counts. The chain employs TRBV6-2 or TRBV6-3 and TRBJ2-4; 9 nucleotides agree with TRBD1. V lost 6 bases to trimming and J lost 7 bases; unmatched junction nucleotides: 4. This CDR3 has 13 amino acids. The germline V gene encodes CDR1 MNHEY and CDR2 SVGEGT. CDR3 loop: CASRQGQGNIQYF. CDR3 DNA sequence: TGTGCCAGCAGACAGGGACAGGGCAACATTCAGTACTTC.

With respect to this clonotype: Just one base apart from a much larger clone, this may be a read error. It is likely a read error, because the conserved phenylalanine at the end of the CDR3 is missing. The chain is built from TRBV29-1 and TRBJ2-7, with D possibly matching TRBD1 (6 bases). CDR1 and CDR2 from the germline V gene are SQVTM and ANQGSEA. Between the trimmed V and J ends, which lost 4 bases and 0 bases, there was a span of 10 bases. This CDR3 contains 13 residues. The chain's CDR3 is CSVGRDNSYEQYS. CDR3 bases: TGCAGCGTTGGCCGGGACAACTCCTACGAGCAGTACTCC.

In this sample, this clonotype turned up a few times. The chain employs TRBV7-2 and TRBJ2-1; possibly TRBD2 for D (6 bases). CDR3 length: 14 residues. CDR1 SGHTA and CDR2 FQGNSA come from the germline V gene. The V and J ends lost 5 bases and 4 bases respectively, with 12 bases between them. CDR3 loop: CASSPSARYNEQFF. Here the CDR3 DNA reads TGTGCCAGCAGCCCTAGCGCACGTTACAATGAGCAGTTCTTC.

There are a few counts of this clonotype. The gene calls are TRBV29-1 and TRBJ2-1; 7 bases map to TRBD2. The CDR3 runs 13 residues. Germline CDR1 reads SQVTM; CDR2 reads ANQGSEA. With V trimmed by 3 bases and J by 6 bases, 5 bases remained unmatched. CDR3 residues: CSVDGGRTNEQFF. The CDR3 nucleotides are TGCAGCGTTGATGGCGGGAGAACCAATGAGCAGTTCTTC.

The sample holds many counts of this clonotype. The CDR3 nucleotides read TGTGCCAGCAGTTTGATGGGAGGGGACACTGAAGCTTTCTTT. Translating gives CASSLMGGDTEAFF. The gene calls are TRBV28 and TRBJ1-1; the D gene is possibly TRBD1 (5 bases). Germline assignment: CDR1 MDHEN and CDR2 SYDVKM. V shed 3 bases and J shed 3 bases, with 11 bases lying between them. CDR3 length: 14 residues.